This T cell receptor beta chain was observed in a study of beta chain features in type 1 diabetes. As every portion of the isolated RNA was reverse transcribed, the sequencing read expressed TCRB transcripts. Sequenced by immunoSEQ multiplex PCR; TCRdb stores in-frame clones only, minus some. The sample shows about 150,000 clones, over 8.5% of them seen only once. This clone was picked up a small number of times. CDR1 and CDR2 from the germline V gene are MNHNS and SASEGT. V was pared by 10 bases and J by 6 bases, with 12 bases of the junction left unmatched. There are 15 residues in the CDR3. Each sorted population was over 95% pure.

Sequenced sample: central memory CD4+ T cells from blood. The source is a man between 18 and 35 years old in good health. The rearrangement links TRBV6-1 to TRBJ2-1, with 10 bases identical to TRBD1. CDR3 nucleotides: TGTGCCACTTCCTCCGGTGGGACAGGGGTCAATGAGCAGTTCTTC. Translating it yields CATSSGGTGVNEQFF.